What follows are 22 T cell receptor beta chains derived from one specimen sequenced in a study of T-cell reconstitution after alpha-beta-depleted transplantation in children. This sample's TCRbeta library carried unique molecular identifier barcodes. MiXCR, applied by TCRdb to the PCR reads, yields one record per CDR3 protein. The sample holds around 490,000 distinct CDR3 sequences, over 9.5% seen once. The material was PBMCs, mostly from graft donor cells, obtained 180 days after TCRalphabeta/CD19-depleted stem cell transplant. The receptors were sampled from a female patient aged 2 to 10 who had a stem cell transplant for aplastic anemia, so the T cells may come from the graft donor.

The sample holds many counts of this clonotype. The chain has TRBV5-1 and TRBJ1-1; TRBD1 might be the D (5 bases). V was shortened by 9 bases and J by 0 bases, with 15 bases between the two germline ends. Germline V CDR1 and CDR2: SGHRS, YFSETQ. The CDR3 sequence is 14 residues long. The CDR3 protein is CATQMGGVNTEAFF. The CDR3 nucleotides read TGCGCCACCCAGATGGGGGGAGTGAACACTGAAGCTTTCTTT.

This clonotype was counted once. This chain joins TRBV5-1 and TRBJ2-1; 7 bases fit TRBD1. This CDR3 has 16 amino acids. The germline CDR1 and CDR2 sequences are SGHRS and YFSETQ. V shed 4 bases and J 0 bases; nucleotides not matched to a gene: 7. CDR3 sequence: CASSHGTDRSYNEQFF. The CDR3 DNA is TGCGCCAGCAGCCACGGGACAGACCGCTCCTACAATGAGCAGTTCTTC.

The rearrangement joins TRBV6-2 or TRBV6-3 to TRBJ2-7; the D gene could be TRBD1 or TRBD2 (5 bases each). The V end lost 2 bases, the J end lost 2 bases, and 16 bases lay between the germline ends. The CDR3 is 16 amino acids. Germline V gene sequence: CDR1 MNHEY, CDR2 SVGEGT. Here the CDR3 reads CASSYNTGGVTYEQYV. Here the CDR3 DNA reads TGTGCCAGCAGTTACAACACAGGAGGTGTCACCTACGAGCAGTACGTC.

This chain joins TRBV5-5 and TRBJ2-5; D gene ambiguous. The germline V and J ends were trimmed by 1 base and 9 bases, with 19 bases remaining between them. Germline V CDR1 and CDR2: SGHKS, YYEKEE (reference sequence). CDR3 length: 15 amino acids. CDR3 amino acids: CASSLKSHYRLPQYF. The CDR3 DNA follows: TGTGCCAGCAGCTTGAAGTCCCATTATAGGCTGCCCCAGTACTTC.

Only a few counts were recorded for this clonotype. The genes are TRBV20-1 and TRBJ2-5; perhaps TRBD1 as D (6 bases). The CDR3 runs 15 residues. Germline CDR1 is DFQATT and CDR2 is SNEGSKA (reference sequence). V was cut by 2 bases and J by 5 bases, with 18 bases left in between. For the CDR3, the DNA is TGCAGTGCTAGACATGCGCAGGGGAGTTCGGAGACCCAGTACTTC. This codes for CSARHAQGSSETQYF.

V is TRBV5-5 and J is TRBJ1-2, with a weak D call TRBD1 (5 bases). V was trimmed by 6 bases and J by 3 bases, leaving 15 bases between them. The CDR3 covers 14 residues. Per the germline V gene, CDR1 is SGHKS and CDR2 is YYEKEE (reference sequence). The CDR3 DNA sequence: TGTGCCAGCACCCACCACGGGACGGACTATGGCTACACCTTC. Its protein product is CASTHHGTDYGYTF.

This clonotype turned up a few times. The chain couples TRBV19 to TRBJ2-7; 9 nucleotides align to TRBD2. The CDR3 covers 15 residues. Germline trimming cut 3 bases from V and 6 bases from J; bases unmatched to any gene: 9. From germline, CDR1 is LNHDA and CDR2 SQIVND (reference sequence). The CDR3 nucleotides read TGTGCCAGTAGTATTCGTTTTGGGCGGGAGGGCGAGCAGTACGTC. Residues: CASSIRFGREGEQYV.

This clonotype was observed a few times. The chain combines TRBV2 with TRBJ1-2; 7 positions match TRBD1. The trim removed 7 bases at V and 8 bases at J, leaving 7 bases unmatched. The germline V gene has CDR1 SNHLY and CDR2 FYNNEI. The CDR3 covers 12 residues. The CDR3, as DNA: TGTGCCAGCACTCGACAGGGCTTAGGCTACACCTTC. Amino acid sequence: CASTRQGLGYTF.

As to this clonotype: This may come from a read error, since a much larger clone is one base off. The chain uses TRBV7-2 and TRBJ2-5; possible D gene TRBD1, 5 bases. CDR3 length: 17 residues. The V gene's germline CDR1 is SGHTA and CDR2 FQGNSA. The V end lost 1 base, the J end lost 5 bases, and 20 bases lay between the germline ends. The CDR3, as DNA: TGTGCCAGCAGCTTAGGATCCCCGCCAGGGCGCCATGAGACCCAGTACTTC. It codes for CASSLGSPPGRHETQYF.

This clonotype has only a few counts. The rearrangement links TRBV25-1 to TRBJ2-1, with 9 bases that match TRBD1. Germline V gives CDR1 MGHDK, CDR2 SYGVNS. Trimming cost V 6 bases and J 8 bases; bases outside gene matches: 11. The CDR3 consists of 15 residues. The CDR3 DNA is TGTGCCAGCAGCTCAGGGACAGGGTACAAAGATGAGCAGTTCTTC. Its translation: CASSSGTGYKDEQFF.

This chain uses TRBV4-3 with TRBJ2-1, with 9 bases identical to TRBD2. Trimming cost V 4 bases and J 6 bases; bases outside gene matches: 7. CDR3 length equals 15 residues. Germline lookup yields CDR1 LGHNA and CDR2 YSLEER. Here the CDR3 reads CASSPLAGTLNEQFF. DNA of the CDR3: TGCGCCAGCAGCCCGCTAGCGGGGACCCTCAATGAGCAGTTCTTC.

The chain joins TRBV5-1 to TRBJ1-3; tentative D call: TRBD1 (5 bases). Between the trimmed V and J ends, which lost 3 bases and 3 bases, there was a span of 10 bases. Per the germline V gene, CDR1 is SGHRS and CDR2 is YFSETQ. This CDR3 has 14 residues. This CDR3 reads CASSSGPGGNTIYF. The DNA of the CDR3 is TGCGCCAGCAGCTCGGGACCGGGTGGAAACACCATATATTTT. Drawing the rest from reference TRBV5-1 and TRBJ1-3, the complete variable domain is KAGVTQTPRYLIKTRGQQVTLSCSPISGHRSVSWYQQTPGQGLQFLFEYFSETQRNKGNFPGRFSGRQFSNSRSEMNVSTLELGDSALYLCASSSGPGGNTIYFGEGSWLTVV.

The V gene is TRBV7-2, the J gene TRBJ2-5; 11 bases match TRBD1. V dropped 5 bases and J dropped 4; count of bases not matched to a gene: 6. The CDR3 runs 15 residues. Germline-derived CDR1 and CDR2 are SGHTA and FQGNSA. This CDR3 is CASSRTGGAGETQYF. CDR3 coding DNA: TGTGCCAGCAGCCGGACAGGGGGCGCGGGAGAGACCCAGTACTTC.

V is TRBV5-1 and J is TRBJ2-7, with D possibly TRBD1 on 6 matching bases. The CDR3 runs 16 residues. Trimming shortened V by 0 bases and J by 6 bases, and 19 bases separated the two germline ends. CDR1 is SGHRS and CDR2 is YFSETQ in the germline V gene. The CDR3 bases are TGCGCCAGCAGCTTGGAAGTTTTGGACAGTCTTTTCGAGCAGTACTTC. Amino acids: CASSLEVLDSLFEQYF.

This clonotype was seen only a few times. The chain joins TRBV9 to TRBJ1-2; D unresolved. This CDR3 spans 14 amino acids. V was pared by 5 bases and J by 4 bases, with 15 bases between. Germline CDR1 is SGDLS and CDR2 is YYNGEE. This CDR3 reads CASRALDEGYGYTF. CDR3 DNA sequence: TGTGCCAGCAGAGCTTTGGACGAGGGCTATGGCTACACCTTC.

The chain couples TRBV15 to TRBJ1-5; possible D gene TRBD1, 6 bases. CDR1 is LNHNV, CDR2 YYDKDF, per germline (reference sequence). The V and J ends lost 0 bases and 7 bases respectively, with 13 bases between them. CDR3 length equals 15 residues. CDR3 DNA sequence: TGTGCCACCAGCAGAGATCCGGGAGGGGGGCAGCCCCAGCATTTT. Residues: CATSRDPGGGQPQHF.

This rearrangement joins TRBV7-6 to TRBJ1-5; 8 bases are a match to TRBD1. This CDR3 region has 15 residues. J was trimmed by 3 bases and V by 5 bases; bases with no gene match: 6. Germline V gives CDR1 SGHVS, CDR2 FNYEAQ. The CDR3, as DNA: TGTGCCAGCAGCACCGGGACAGGCCTCAATCAGCCCCAGCATTTT. Its protein product is CASSTGTGLNQPQHF. The entire variable domain, with the rest obtained from reference TRBV7-6 and TRBJ1-5, is as follows: GAGVSQSPRYKVTKRGQDVALRCDPISGHVSLYWYRQALGQGPEFLTYFNYEAQQDKSGLPNDRFSAERPEGSISTLTIQRTEQRDSAMYRCASSTGTGLNQPQHFGDGTRLSIL.

The V gene is TRBV6-1, the J gene TRBJ2-1; TRBD1 might be the D (5 bases). The CDR3 is 15 amino acids. The germline V gene has CDR1 MNHNS and CDR2 SASEGT. The germline V and J ends were trimmed by 7 bases and 0 bases, with 13 bases remaining between them. The CDR3 here is CASTFDSSSYNEQFF. The CDR3 DNA reads TGTGCCAGCACCTTCGACAGTAGCTCCTACAATGAGCAGTTCTTC.

J is TRBJ1-5 and V is TRBV19; TRBD1 matches 8 bases. The V gene's germline CDR1 is LNHDA and CDR2 SQIVND (reference sequence). The CDR3 has 15 amino acids. V lost 5 bases, J lost 2 bases, and 5 bases stayed unmatched. DNA of the CDR3: TGTGCCAGTAGTGCCCAGGGGGCTGGCAATCAGCCCCAGCATTTT. It encodes CASSAQGAGNQPQHF.

The chain recombines TRBV4-1 with TRBJ2-1; 7 positions match TRBD2. Germline-derived CDR1 and CDR2 are MGHRA and YSYEKL. CDR3 length: 16 residues. With 0 bases clipped from V and 1 base from J, the junction kept 3 bases outside the gene matches. The DNA of the CDR3 is TGCGCCAGCAGCCAAGACGGCGGGGGTTCCTACAATGAGCAGTTCTTC. Translated, it gives CASSQDGGGSYNEQFF.

This sequence joins TRBV4-3 and TRBJ2-7; no clear D. V was shortened by 4 bases and J by 4 bases, with 11 bases between the two germline ends. Germline CDR1 LGHNA, CDR2 YSLEER. The CDR3 extends over 13 amino acids. CDR3 sequence (DNA): TGCGCCAGCAGCCGAGCACGCGAATACGAGCAGTACTTC. This encodes CASSRAREYEQYF.

The table lists this clonotype with many counts. V and J are TRBV28 and TRBJ2-1; TRBD2 matches 8 bases. CDR3 length equals 15 residues. J lost 9 bases, V lost 5 bases, and 12 bases had no gene match. Germline assignment: CDR1 MDHEN and CDR2 SYDVKM. Here the CDR3 DNA reads TGTGCCAGCAGTACCTCACCGGGACTAGGTACTGAGCAGTTCTTC. This encodes CASSTSPGLGTEQFF.